These T cell receptor beta chains were read from a single sample in a study of blood T cell repertoires in COVID-19. Repertoires were generated with immunoSEQ multiplex PCR, while TCRdb's copy carries only in-frame clones and drops some. This sample has about 83,000 clones, with 75% to 90% found just once. The sequenced material came from peripheral blood. Receptors were obtained from a woman aged 45-59 years with active or convalescent COVID-19. Both conserved end residues are part of each CDR3. Each record gives: CDR3 protein, J gene, V gene, clone size. Only part of the rows carry a size: once, few, many, or a class if the clone is expanded.

CDR3: CASSPEGGGLTGELFF
J: TRBJ2-2
V: TRBV11-2
size: NA

CDR3: CASSTGQGVETQYF
J: TRBJ2-5
V: TRBV19
size: NA

CDR3: CASSPRLLYGYTF
J: TRBJ1-2
V: TRBV3-1/TRBV3-2
size: NA

CDR3: CASKPGERHPYGYTF
J: TRBJ1-2
V: TRBV23-1
size: NA

CDR3: CSVSGTGDYEQYF
J: TRBJ2-7
V: TRBV29-1
size: NA

CDR3: CASSPTGQSYEQYF
J: TRBJ2-7
V: TRBV7-6
size: NA

CDR3: CASSLRGRAYEQYF
J: TRBJ2-7
V: TRBV27
size: NA

CDR3: CASSQELRGADTQYF
J: TRBJ2-3
V: TRBV4-3
size: NA

CDR3: CASSLLGRGEQYF
J: TRBJ2-7
V: TRBV27
size: NA

CDR3: CASSYSFTDYEQYF
J: TRBJ2-7
V: TRBV6-5
size: NA

CDR3: CAWSPGGWTEAFF
J: TRBJ1-1
V: TRBV30
size: few

CDR3: CASTLDSSYNSPLHF
J: TRBJ1-6
V: TRBV2
size: NA

CDR3: CASSDRGSGTDTQYF
J: TRBJ2-3
V: TRBV5-1
size: NA

CDR3: CASGRHLRDGYTF
J: TRBJ1-2
V: TRBV6-6
size: NA

CDR3: CASSPTGERNTGELFF
J: TRBJ2-2
V: TRBV5-4
size: once

CDR3: CASSLRGGHEQYF
J: TRBJ2-7
V: TRBV13
size: NA

CDR3: CASSPLKGLGTGELFF
J: TRBJ2-2
V: TRBV6-2/TRBV6-3
size: NA

CDR3: CASSERDRASRFF
J: TRBJ2-1
V: TRBV2
size: NA

CDR3: CASSRGRGLGQYF
J: TRBJ2-7
V: TRBV7-2
size: once

CDR3: CASSRGDRPHEQYF
J: TRBJ2-7
V: TRBV5-1
size: NA

CDR3: CSVEERTGAMQNIQYF
J: TRBJ2-4
V: TRBV29-1
size: NA

CDR3: CASSLRSGGLREYEQYF
J: TRBJ2-7
V: TRBV5-1
size: many

CDR3: CASNGGGAFSSYNEQFF
J: TRBJ2-1
V: TRBV19
size: NA

CDR3: CASSLLAYNEQFF
J: TRBJ2-1
V: TRBV19
size: NA

CDR3: CTSSQDLAATQYF
J: TRBJ2-7
V: TRBV14
size: NA

CDR3: CASSFLTPGGIYTF
J: TRBJ1-2
V: TRBV27
size: NA

CDR3: CASSPDQGGTDTQYF
J: TRBJ2-3
V: TRBV5-6
size: NA

CDR3: CASSDLPRQVGSPLHF
J: TRBJ1-6
V: TRBV2
size: NA

CDR3: CASSQDQADYYGYTF
J: TRBJ1-2
V: TRBV4-2
size: NA

CDR3: CASSQGLAGVSEQFF
J: TRBJ2-1
V: TRBV6-2/TRBV6-3
size: NA

CDR3: CASSLGTGYTF
J: TRBJ1-2
V: TRBV5-6
size: few

CDR3: CASSDGTGGADTQYF
J: TRBJ2-3
V: TRBV6-4
size: NA

CDR3: CASSQDGGLYGYTF
J: TRBJ1-2
V: TRBV3-1/TRBV3-2
size: few

CDR3: CATSPGQIATNEKLFF
J: TRBJ1-4
V: TRBV19
size: NA

CDR3: CASSLSSEETQYF
J: TRBJ2-5
V: TRBV27
size: NA

CDR3: CASGLVLEAFF
J: TRBJ1-1
V: TRBV12-3/TRBV12-4
size: NA

CDR3: CAWNSFGTGINSPLHF
J: TRBJ1-6
V: TRBV30
size: NA

CDR3: CASSRDRVGETQYF
J: TRBJ2-5
V: TRBV6-5
size: NA

CDR3: CASIWQAGGTGELFF
J: TRBJ2-2
V: TRBV19
size: NA

CDR3: CATSRGTSGGFHEQYF
J: TRBJ2-7
V: TRBV15
size: NA

CDR3: CASSSQRLQHNEKLFF
J: TRBJ1-4
V: TRBV7-8
size: NA

CDR3: CASSEGDTQYF
J: TRBJ2-3
V: TRBV18
size: NA

CDR3: CASSQQGGNTEAFF
J: TRBJ1-1
V: TRBV2
size: few

CDR3: CAWRRSSYNEQFF
J: TRBJ2-1
V: TRBV30
size: NA

CDR3: CASSRTRGTEAFF
J: TRBJ1-1
V: TRBV7-6
size: NA

CDR3: CASSPGTGQNYGYTF
J: TRBJ1-2
V: TRBV11-2
size: NA

CDR3: CASSQDGEVSTEAFF
J: TRBJ1-1
V: TRBV3-1/TRBV3-2
size: NA

CDR3: CASSEGRRNTGELFF
J: TRBJ2-2
V: TRBV7-9
size: NA

CDR3: CASSSQPTGSSGNTIYF
J: TRBJ1-3
V: TRBV7-2
size: once

CDR3: CASRPAGQRNTEAFF
J: TRBJ1-1
V: TRBV11-2
size: NA

CDR3: CASRLEYGGGQETQYF
J: TRBJ2-5
V: TRBV12-2
size: NA

CDR3: CAWSRLSYGYTF
J: TRBJ1-2
V: TRBV30
size: NA

CDR3: CASSTTGGREKLFF
J: TRBJ1-4
V: TRBV19
size: NA

CDR3: CASGRTDSLLYGYTF
J: TRBJ1-2
V: TRBV6-5
size: NA

CDR3: CASSEGRGREQFF
J: TRBJ2-1
V: TRBV6-1
size: NA